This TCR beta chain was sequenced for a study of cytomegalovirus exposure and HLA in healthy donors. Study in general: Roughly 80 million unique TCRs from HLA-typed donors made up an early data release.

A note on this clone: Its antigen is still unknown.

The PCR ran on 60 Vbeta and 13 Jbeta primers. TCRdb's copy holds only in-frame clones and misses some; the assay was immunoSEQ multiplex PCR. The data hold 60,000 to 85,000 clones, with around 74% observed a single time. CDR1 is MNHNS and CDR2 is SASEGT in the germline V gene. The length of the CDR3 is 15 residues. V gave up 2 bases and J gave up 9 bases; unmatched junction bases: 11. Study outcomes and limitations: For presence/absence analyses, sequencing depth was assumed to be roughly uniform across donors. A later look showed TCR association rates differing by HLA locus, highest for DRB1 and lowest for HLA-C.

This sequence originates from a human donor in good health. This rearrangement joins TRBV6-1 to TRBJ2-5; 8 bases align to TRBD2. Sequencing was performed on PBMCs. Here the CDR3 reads CASSELGGTRVSQYF. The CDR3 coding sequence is TGTGCCAGCAGTGAACTGGGGGGGACTAGAGTGTCCCAGTACTTC.